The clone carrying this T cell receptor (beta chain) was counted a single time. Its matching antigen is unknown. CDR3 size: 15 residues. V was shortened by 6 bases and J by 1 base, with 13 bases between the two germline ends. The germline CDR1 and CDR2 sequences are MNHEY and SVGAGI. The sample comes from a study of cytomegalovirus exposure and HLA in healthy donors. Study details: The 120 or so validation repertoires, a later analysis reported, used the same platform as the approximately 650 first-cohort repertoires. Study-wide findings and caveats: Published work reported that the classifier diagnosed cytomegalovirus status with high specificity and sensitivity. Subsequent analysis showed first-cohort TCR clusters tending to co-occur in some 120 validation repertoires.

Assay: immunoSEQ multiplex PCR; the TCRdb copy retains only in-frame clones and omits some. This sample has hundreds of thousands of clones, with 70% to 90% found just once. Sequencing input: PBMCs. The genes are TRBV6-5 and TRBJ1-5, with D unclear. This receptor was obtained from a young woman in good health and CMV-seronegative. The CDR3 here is CASSRGRESNQPQHF. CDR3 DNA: TGTGCCAGCAGCCGCGGAAGGGAGAGCAATCAGCCCCAGCATTTT.